This paragraph reports one TCR beta chain. The data stem from a study of blood T cell repertoires in COVID-19. On the study more broadly: From T cells, B-cell-depleted T cells, or PBMCs came the material, which was cDNA or gDNA.

V was shortened by 5 bases and J by 3 bases, with 11 bases between the two germline ends. The CDR3 contains 14 residues. CDR1 MDHEN and CDR2 SYDVKM come from the germline V gene. Study processing details: For nucleated cells, counts were estimated from reference gene primer amplification. The method was immunoSEQ multiplex PCR; TCRdb's version includes in-frame clones alone and lacks a portion of them. From that table come the V and J calls and clone size; the DNA was used to work out D and trimming. The sample shows some 310,000 clones, roughly nine tenths of them seen only once. Seattle-derived patients entered the study during active infection and were followed longitudinally.

The TCR comes from a woman in her twenties or thirties with COVID-19, enrolled during active disease. Sequenced: peripheral blood. This chain links TRBV28 with TRBJ1-5, with a weak D call TRBD1 (6 bases). CDR3 coding DNA: TGTGCCAGCAGTCCACAGGGATACAATCAGCCCCAGCATTTT. It codes for CASSPQGYNQPQHF.